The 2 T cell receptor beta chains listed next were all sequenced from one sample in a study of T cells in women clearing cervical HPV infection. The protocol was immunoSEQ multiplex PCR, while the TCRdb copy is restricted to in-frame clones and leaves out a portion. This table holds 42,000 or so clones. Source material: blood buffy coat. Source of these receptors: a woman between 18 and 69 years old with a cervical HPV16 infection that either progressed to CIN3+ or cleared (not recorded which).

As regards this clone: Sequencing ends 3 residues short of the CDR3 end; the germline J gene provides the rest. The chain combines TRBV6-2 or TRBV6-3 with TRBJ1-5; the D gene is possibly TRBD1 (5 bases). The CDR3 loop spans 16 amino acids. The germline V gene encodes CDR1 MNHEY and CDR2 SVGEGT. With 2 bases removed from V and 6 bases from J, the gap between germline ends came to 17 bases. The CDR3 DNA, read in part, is TGTGCCAGCAGTTACCCGGGAGCGGGGGAAAGTCAGCCC. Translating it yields CASSYPGAGESQP. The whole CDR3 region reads CASSYPGAGESQPQHF.

The sequenced CDR3 bases are TGTGCCAGTAGCGGACAGGGGGGTCAGCCC. It specifies CASSGQGGQP. The full CDR3 sequence reads CASSGQGGQPQHF. The chain links TRBV19 to TRBJ1-5, with 10 bases fitting TRBD1. With the read ending 3 residues before the CDR3 end, the germline J gene is used to fill in that end. The J segment lost 6 bases and the V segment lost 6 bases, leaving 2 bases of the junction unmatched. Germline loops: CDR1 LNHDA, CDR2 SQIVND (reference sequence). The CDR3 loop spans 13 amino acids.